This TCR beta chain is from a study of blood T cells in healthy people across ages. Study conclusions and caveats: The study found more naive CD4+ cells and higher diversity in long-lived than aged donors. The authors considered diversity estimates from one million T cells to be underestimates. With age, beta diversity per million T cells declined roughly linearly, significantly by around 43.

The CDR3 is 14 residues long. The germline gives CDR1 PRHDT, CDR2 FYEKMQ (reference sequence). V dropped 5 bases and J dropped 6 bases, with 16 bases sitting between them. In its sample, this clonotype was seen a few times. Its antigen is not known. Total RNA, at least 6 micrograms per sample, came from PBMCs. Alongside a J-beta primer mix, a sample-barcoded 5' primer served in a second PCR lasting roughly 6 to 11 cycles. TCRdb re-called the 5' RACE reads through MiXCR, storing one row per CDR3 protein. Here the sample spans fewer than 2,000,000 distinct CDR3 sequences, about two fifths being singletons.

The sample was blood. The sequence derives from a human donor in good health. The chain employs TRBV13 and TRBJ1-1, with TRBD1 as a possible D gene (6 bases). CDR3 DNA: TGTGCCAGCAGCAACCGGGACACAGAGCCTGAAGCTTTCTTT. This sequence encodes CASSNRDTEPEAFF. Full variable domain (outside the CDR3, taken from reference TRBV13 and TRBJ1-1): AAGVIQSPRHLIKEKRETATLKCYPIPRHDTVYWYQQGPGQDPQFLISFYEKMQSDKGSIPDRFSAQQFSDYHSELNMSSLELGDSALYFCASSNRDTEPEAFFGQGTRLTVV.